A selection of T cell receptor beta chains follows, all from one sample in a study of multiple sclerosis patients with progressive multifocal leukoencephalopathy. The protocol was immunoSEQ multiplex PCR, while the TCRdb copy is restricted to in-frame clones and leaves out a portion. The table lists around 25,000 clones, approximately 89% of them singletons. Sequencing used PBMCs, obtained from a patient treated with natalizumab. Receptors originate from a man between 25 and 39 years old with multiple sclerosis. CDR3s include the opening cysteine and the closing phenylalanine or tryptophan. A D gene is named only where the DNA matches it firmly. Only part of the rows carry a size: once, few, many, or a class if the clone is expanded.

CASSIRGLAGVPDTQYF,TGTGCCAGTAGTATCCGGGGACTAGCGGGAGTACCAGATACGCAGTATTTT,TRBV19,TRBJ2-3,NA,TRBD2
CASSLANGRGETQYF,TGTGCCAGCAGCTTGGCCAACGGGAGGGGTGAGACCCAGTACTTC,TRBV5-4,TRBJ2-5,NA,TRBD2
CATGTQGQGARITEAFF,TGTGCCACAGGGACGCAAGGACAGGGGGCGCGGATCACTGAAGCTTTCTTT,TRBV10-3,TRBJ1-1,few,TRBD1
CASSSGTADFGYTF,TGTGCCAGCAGCTCCGGTACGGCCGATTTTGGCTACACCTTC,TRBV7-2,TRBJ1-2,few,NA
CASSLGGEAQETQYF,TGTGCCAGCAGCCTCGGGGGGGAAGCACAAGAGACCCAGTACTTC,TRBV14,TRBJ2-5,NA,TRBD2
CASSLTTSGIGNEQFF,TGCGCCAGCAGCCTCACCACTAGCGGGATAGGTAATGAGCAGTTCTTC,TRBV5-1,TRBJ2-1,NA,TRBD2
CAWSYQWRGQPQHF,TGTGCCTGGAGTTATCAATGGAGGGGGCAGCCCCAGCATTTT,TRBV30,TRBJ1-5,NA,NA
CASSSLAGGETQYF,TGTGCCAGCAGTTCGTTAGCGGGAGGAGAGACCCAGTACTTC,TRBV6-5,TRBJ2-5,once,TRBD2
CASSPRAGDYGYTF,TGTGCCAGCAGCCCCCGGGCCGGAGACTATGGCTACACCTTC,TRBV7-9,TRBJ1-2,NA,NA
CASSGHRGGTDTQYF,TGCGCCAGCAGCGGCCACAGGGGAGGCACAGATACGCAGTATTTT,TRBV5-1,TRBJ2-3,NA,TRBD1
CASSYHGRVLNTGELFF,TGTGCCAGCAGCTATCACGGCAGAGTTTTAAACACCGGGGAGCTGTTTTTT,TRBV5-6,TRBJ2-2,NA,NA
CASSLRDRDHEQYF,TGTGCCAGCAGCTTGAGGGACAGGGACCACGAGCAGTACTTC,TRBV11-2,TRBJ2-7,NA,TRBD1
CASSTGLGEGYSNQPQHF,TGTGCCAGTAGCACGGGTCTTGGGGAGGGATATAGCAATCAGCCCCAGCATTTT,TRBV19,TRBJ1-5,NA,NA
CASSRRDSDNEQFF,TGTGCCAGTAGCCGCCGGGACAGTGACAATGAGCAGTTCTTC,TRBV19,TRBJ2-1,once,TRBD1
CASSRTGSDGYTF,TGTGCCAGCAGCAGAACAGGGTCCGATGGCTACACCTTC,TRBV5-6,TRBJ1-2,NA,NA
CSARGHDAVYF,TGCAGTGCTAGAGGCCACGACGCAGTATACTTC,TRBV20-1,TRBJ2-4,NA,NA
CASSGEGQGGDEQFF,TGTGCCAGCTCGGGTGAGGGACAGGGAGGCGATGAGCAGTTCTTC,TRBV6-5,TRBJ2-1,NA,TRBD1
CASSLKSGEQFF,TGTGCCAGCAGTTTAAAATCAGGGGAGCAGTTCTTC,TRBV27,TRBJ2-1,NA,NA
CASSLEVTGTDTQYF,TGTGCCAGCTCACTCGAGGTAACTGGCACAGATACGCAGTATTTT,TRBV18,TRBJ2-3,NA,NA
CASSLDRLGNSPLHF,TGCGCCAGCAGCCTGGACAGGCTCGGTAATTCACCCCTCCACTTT,TRBV4-1,TRBJ1-6,NA,TRBD1
CASSQGDDLGGYTF,TGCGCCAGCAGCCAAGGCGATGACCTAGGTGGCTACACCTTC,TRBV4-1,TRBJ1-2,NA,NA
CAWSGQGYGYTF,TGTGCCTGGAGTGGACAGGGTTACGGCTACACCTTC,TRBV30,TRBJ1-2,NA,TRBD1
CASSLGREGNTEAFF,TGTGCCAGCAGCTTGGGGAGGGAAGGGAACACTGAAGCTTTCTTT,TRBV5-6,TRBJ1-1,NA,NA
CATLAGGPITGELFF,TGTGCCACACTAGCGGGAGGGCCGATCACCGGGGAGCTGTTTTTT,TRBV7-9,TRBJ2-2,NA,TRBD2
CASSEAGTAWTNEKLFF,TGTGCCAGCAGTGAAGCTGGGACAGCTTGGACTAATGAAAAACTGTTTTTT,TRBV6-1,TRBJ1-4,NA,TRBD1